What follows is one T cell receptor beta chain and its context. This clone was seen only a few times. What this receptor recognizes is not known. Per-nucleotide qualities are absent, and no much larger clonotype sits a single base away. Donors formed part of the validation cohort, which comprised approximately 130 subjects and was distinct from the first cohort of roughly 600 subjects. Ends trimmed: V by 4 bases, J by 0 bases; bases unmatched to a gene: 4. Inclusive of the bounding cysteine and phenylalanine, the CDR3 is 15 residues long. The DNA shown is the 45-base CDR3, in frame from base 1. From a lookup of the germline V gene (reference sequence), CDR1 and CDR2 are SEHNR and FQNEAQ. This specimen belongs to a study of cytomegalovirus exposure and HLA in healthy donors (dated by TCRdb to about 2017). Broadly, across the study: The 700 or so repertoires of the first cohort and the roughly 120 validation repertoires were produced on the same platform, according to a later analysis. To predict cytomegalovirus infection status, the study combined high-throughput TCR immunosequencing, statistical association of individual TCRs with disease status, and machine learning. Besides the first cohort of about 730 subjects, a separate validation cohort made up of 95 to 150 different subjects was used. The study aimed to test whether signatures of past pathogen exposure could be identified by cataloging public T cell receptors.

What the work shows at the level of the full study, not this receptor alone: A later analysis found that TCRs clustered in the first cohort also tended to co-occur in the 120 validation repertoires, with approximately 95% of cluster scores above 0. A later analysis lacked HLA typing for the validation cohort, so it scored co-occurrence in that cohort across all 110 or so repertoires. A few of the identified cytomegalovirus-associated TCR beta chains were confirmed in vitro to be specific for cytomegalovirus antigens. In the study, some 160 TCR beta chains were listed as associated with cytomegalovirus. The classifier was reported to diagnose cytomegalovirus status with high specificity and sensitivity in both the original and validation cohorts. It was suggested by the authors that the approach could potentially be generalized to other disease states and immunological phenotypes. Most TCR sequences were observed very rarely across donors, whereas some public TCRs were present in many individuals.

Libraries were constructed by the immunoSEQ multiplex PCR assay. The published analysis was carried out like this. To diagnose cytomegalovirus status from the catalog of TCR beta chain sequences, a statistical classification framework was built. TCRdb took this table from immuneACCESS and kept in-frame rearrangements with V and J called. Such tables lack part of the clones; where checked against another copy, unresolved V genes explain under half of the gap, and the rest is unexplained. The V and J calls and clone size come from that table; D and trimming were worked out from the DNA. This sample comprises around 120,000 clones, over 75% of them detected only once. The ten largest clones capture over 6% of the sample.

The rearranged chain carries TRBV7-9 and TRBJ2-7; TRBD2 matches 9 bases in the middle. Sequenced sample: PBMCs. This clonotype was sampled from a woman younger than 35 in good health and CMV-seropositive. The DNA sequence follows: TGTGCCAGCAGCTCCTTTAGCGGGAGCTCCTACGAGCAGTACTTC. It codes for CASSSFSGSSYEQYF.